This T cell receptor beta chain was obtained from a study of early T cells in non-severe SARS-CoV-2 infection. Each CDR3 protein is one row after TCRdb ran MiXCR on the 5' RACE reads. This sample has roughly 76,000 distinct CDR3 sequences, with 12% found just once. Germline V gene data show CDR1 as MDHEN and CDR2 as SYDVKM. The CDR3 is 13 residues long. The ends were cut back, 6 bases at V and 7 bases at J, with 10 bases in the middle. The sequenced material came from whole blood. The sequence was obtained from an adult who was a healthcare worker with PCR-confirmed SARS-CoV-2 infection or an uninfected control (not recorded which). The chain is built from TRBV28 and TRBJ1-6; D possibly corresponds to TRBD1 (5 bases). The CDR3 here is CASSPDRNSPLHF. The CDR3 nucleotides read TGTGCCAGCAGCCCCGACAGAAATTCACCCCTCCACTTT.